This T cell receptor beta chain was captured in a study of shared clonotypes between healthy human individuals. Some clones are missing from TCRdb's copy, which holds only in-frame ones; the method was immunoSEQ multiplex PCR. The sample lists 2 million to 3 million clones, roughly 93% occurring once. With 5 bases removed from V and 1 base from J, the gap between germline ends came to 9 bases. The germline CDR1 and CDR2 sequences are SGHVS and FNYEAQ. The CDR3 consists of 13 residues. Sequenced sample: naive CD4+ T cells from PBMCs. Subset given: CD45RA+ positively selected. The sequence was collected from a man younger than 35 in good health. Some clones in this sample may be carry-over from other donors' samples. V gene TRBV7-6 combines with J gene TRBJ2-7, with D possibly TRBD1 on 6 matching bases. CDR3 coding DNA: TGTGCCAGCAGCACACAGGGATCCTACGAGCAGTACTTC. Translating it yields CASSTQGSYEQYF. Full variable domain (rest looked up from reference TRBV7-6 and TRBJ2-7): GAGVSQSPRYKVTKRGQDVALRCDPISGHVSLYWYRQALGQGPEFLTYFNYEAQQDKSGLPNDRFSAERPEGSISTLTIQRTEQRDSAMYRCASSTQGSYEQYFGPGTRLTVT.